This paragraph reports one T cell receptor beta chain. This sample was included in a study of ipilimumab plus nivolumab after autologous stem cell transplantation. Study background: The myeloma group: high-risk transplant-naive, or relapse within 3 years after first autologous transplant.

The CDR3 has 14 amino acids. The germline V gene encodes CDR1 MNHNS and CDR2 SASEGT. V dropped 0 bases and J dropped 1 base, with 4 bases sitting between them. Starting 14 to 28 days after autologous transplant, ipilimumab 1 mg/kg was given. Through week 26, nivolumab 3 mg/kg IV was given weeks 1, 4, 7, 10, then biweekly. This table comes from immunoSEQ multiplex PCR, and its TCRdb copy is limited to in-frame clones, with some not included. The data contain some 45,000 clones, roughly 90% of them singletons. The chain joins TRBV6-1 to TRBJ1-3; D unclear. The sequencing here drew on PBMCs, taken in a trial of ipilimumab plus nivolumab as post-transplant consolidation. This receptor was taken from a male donor with multiple myeloma. The CDR3 here is CASSEARSGNTIYF. In nucleotides, the CDR3 is TGTGCCAGCAGTGAAGCCAGGTCTGGAAACACCATATATTTT.